The T cell receptor (beta chain) described here comes from a study of control samples from healthy donors and cancer patients. V was trimmed by 0 bases and J by 7 bases, leaving 13 bases between them. The CDR3 totals 15 residues. Germline V gene lookup returns CDR1 LGHNA and CDR2 YSLEER. Assay used: immunoSEQ multiplex PCR; TCRdb lists only in-frame clones, some missing. The repertoire includes 350,000 to 450,000 clones, approximately 92% of them detected once, and around 6.5% sits in the top ten. Material for sequencing was PBMCs. The sequence derives from a middle-aged man with head and neck cancer. The V and J genes are TRBV4-3 and TRBJ1-5; D not certain. DNA for the CDR3: TGCGCCAGCAGCCAAGATAGGGTAGGGCACCAGCCCCAGCATTTT. It codes for CASSQDRVGHQPQHF.